The rows below give T cell receptor beta chains drawn from one sample of a study of blood T cell repertoires in COVID-19. TCRdb's copy holds only in-frame clones and misses some; the assay was immunoSEQ multiplex PCR. This table has a few hundred thousand clones, about 85% appearing once. The material sequenced was peripheral blood. The receptor source for this set is a man aged 50-60 years who had recovered from COVID-19. Both conserved end residues are part of each CDR3. The D gene is left open where the match is weak. Only some rows state a clone size, as once, few, many or a class for expanded clones.

-,TRBD2,TRBV9,TRBJ2-6,TGTGCCAGCAGCGACGGGACTAGCGGGTACTCCTTCTCTGGGGCCAACGTCCTGACTTTC,CASSDGTSGYSFSGANVLTF
-,-,TRBV6-4,TRBJ1-4,TGTGCCAGCAGCCTAACAGACGCAACTAATGAAAAACTGTTTTTT,CASSLTDATNEKLFF
-,TRBD2,TRBV3-1/TRBV3-2,TRBJ2-7,TGTGCCAGCAGCCAAGATGTATTAGCGGGAGGACGATACGAGCAGTACTTC,CASSQDVLAGGRYEQYF
few,TRBD2,TRBV5-1,TRBJ2-7,TGCGCCAGCAGCTTAGAACTAGCGGGGAGCTCCTACGAGCAGTACTTC,CASSLELAGSSYEQYF
-,-,TRBV2,TRBJ2-7,TGTGCCAGCAGTGATCTCGGGGGCGGGGGAGCCTACGAGCAGTACTTC,CASSDLGGGGAYEQYF
many,TRBD2,TRBV18,TRBJ2-2,TGTGCCAGCTCACGGACTAGCGGGGCAAACACCGGGGAGCTGTTTTTT,CASSRTSGANTGELFF
-,TRBD2,TRBV7-9,TRBJ2-2,TGTGCCAGCAGCTGGGGACTAGCGCCCGGGGAGCTGTTTTTT,CASSWGLAPGELFF
-,TRBD2,TRBV4-1,TRBJ2-7,TGCGCCAGCAGCCACGTCCTAGCGGGAGACAACTACGAGCAGTACTTC,CASSHVLAGDNYEQYF
-,-,TRBV6-1,TRBJ2-7,TGTGCCACCCAGGGTACCTACGAGCAGTACTTC,CATQGTYEQYF
-,TRBD1,TRBV5-1,TRBJ2-5,TGCGCCAGCAGCTTGGGGCAGGGGGCTAGAAAAGAGACCCAGTACTTC,CASSLGQGARKETQYF
-,TRBD2,TRBV27,TRBJ2-7,TGTGCCAGCAGACCTAGCGGCAACTACGAGCAGTACTTC,CASRPSGNYEQYF
-,-,TRBV9,TRBJ1-1,TGTGCCAGCAGCGTAGAGGAGGGCCTGGGCACTGAAGCTTTCTTT,CASSVEEGLGTEAFF
-,-,TRBV12-3/TRBV12-4,TRBJ2-7,TGTGCCAGCAGCTTATCCGCCTACGAGCAGTACTTC,CASSLSAYEQYF
-,-,TRBV29-1,TRBJ2-7,TGCCCCGTTTATGCCACCCATTTCTGGAGGGTCGTCTCCTACGAGCAGTACTTC,CPVYATHFWRVVSYEQYF
-,-,TRBV30,TRBJ2-4,TGTGCCTGGAGTCGAGAAAACATTCAGTACTTC,CAWSRENIQYF
-,-,TRBV5-5,TRBJ1-1,TGTGCCAGCAGCTTGGTGGTTAGTGAGAACACTGAAGCTTTCTTT,CASSLVVSENTEAFF
-,-,TRBV19,TRBJ1-5,TGTGCCAGTAAGGGACACAGGCACAATCAGCCCCAGCATTTT,CASKGHRHNQPQHF
once,-,TRBV28,TRBJ1-2,TGTGCCAGCAGTTTCCCCCACAATGGGCGGGGGAGATATGGCTACACCTTC,CASSFPHNGRGRYGYTF
-,TRBD1,TRBV25-1,TRBJ1-3,TGTGCCAGCAGCGGGAACAGGGGGCCTGGAAACACCATATATTTT,CASSGNRGPGNTIYF
-,-,TRBV4-1,TRBJ2-3,TGCGCCAGCAGCCAAGATAGGCACAGCGGGTACACAGATACGCAGTATTTT,CASSQDRHSGYTDTQYF
-,-,TRBV13,TRBJ1-2,TGTGCCAGCAGCTCAAGTCGGTATTATAACTATGGCTACACCTTC,CASSSSRYYNYGYTF
-,-,TRBV5-1,TRBJ2-7,TGCGCCAGCAGCCCCTTGGGGACATACGAGCAGTACTTC,CASSPLGTYEQYF
-,TRBD1,TRBV4-1,TRBJ2-1,TGCGCCAGCAGCCAAGGGATCCCGGGACAGGGAAAATACAATGAGCAGTTCTTC,CASSQGIPGQGKYNEQFF
-,TRBD2,TRBV24-1,TRBJ2-1,TGTGCCACCAGTGCATTAGCGGGAGGGCCGGACAATGAGCAGTTCTTC,CATSALAGGPDNEQFF
-,TRBD1,TRBV28,TRBJ1-1,TGTGCCAGCAGACTACCAGGGGGCACTGAAGCTTTCTTT,CASRLPGGTEAFF
-,-,TRBV11-2,TRBJ2-7,TGTGCCAGCACCTTTATGTCGGACGAGCAGTACTTC,CASTFMSDEQYF
-,TRBD2,TRBV10-1,TRBJ2-3,TGCGCCAGCAGTGGGGCGGCAGCGGGAGTAAGGGATACGCAGTATTTT,CASSGAAAGVRDTQYF
few,-,TRBV24-1,TRBJ1-2,TGTGCCACCAGTGATTTAGCCTATGGCTACACCTTC,CATSDLAYGYTF
-,TRBD1,TRBV18,TRBJ2-5,TGTGCCAGCTCACCAGGGACAGGGGGTCAAGAGACCCAGTACTTC,CASSPGTGGQETQYF
-,TRBD1,TRBV6-5,TRBJ1-5,TGTGCCAGCAGTCGCAAGACAGGGGCCAATCAGCCCCAGCATTTT,CASSRKTGANQPQHF
-,TRBD1,TRBV2,TRBJ2-1,TGTGCCAGCGGTCGGACAGGGGCGGGCAATGAGCAGTTCTTC,CASGRTGAGNEQFF
-,-,TRBV7-9,TRBJ1-3,TGTGCCAGCAGCTCCGCCTTGGACATGGGAAACACCATATATTTT,CASSSALDMGNTIYF
-,-,TRBV18,TRBJ1-1,TGTGCCAGCTCACCACGCGAGACAACTGAAGCTTTCTTT,CASSPRETTEAFF
-,TRBD1,TRBV18,TRBJ1-2,TGTGCCAGCTCAACAGGGGGGCCTGATGGCTACACCTTC,CASSTGGPDGYTF
-,TRBD2,TRBV11-2,TRBJ2-1,TGTGCCAGCAGCCGACTAGCGGGCGGTAGTGAGCAGTTCTTC,CASSRLAGGSEQFF
-,TRBD1,TRBV27,TRBJ1-3,TGTGCCAGCAGTATAAGACAGGGGAACACCATATATTTT,CASSIRQGNTIYF
few,TRBD1,TRBV10-2,TRBJ2-7,TGCGCCAGCAGTGAGTCTGCGGGACAGGGTTACGAGCAGTACTTC,CASSESAGQGYEQYF
once,-,TRBV5-8,TRBJ2-7,TGTGCCAGCAGCTTGGGGGTACAGACCGAGCAGTACTTC,CASSLGVQTEQYF
-,-,TRBV29-1,TRBJ1-4,TGCAGCGTTGCCAGGAACGGAGGAAATGAAAAACTGTTTTTT,CSVARNGGNEKLFF
-,-,TRBV27,TRBJ2-5,TGTGCCAGCAGTTCATACAGGTCTGGCGAGACCCAGTACTTC,CASSSYRSGETQYF
-,TRBD2,TRBV6-5,TRBJ2-3,TGTGCCAGCAGTAATGGACCCGGGGGGGATACGCAGTATTTT,CASSNGPGGDTQYF
-,-,TRBV6-8,TRBJ1-5,TGTGCCAGCAGTTACTCGACAGGTGGTAGCAATCAGCCCCAGCATTTT,CASSYSTGGSNQPQHF
-,-,TRBV29-1,TRBJ2-2,TGCAGCGTTGAAAGCGCAGGGGCCGGGGAGCTGTTTTTT,CSVESAGAGELFF
-,TRBD2,TRBV5-1,TRBJ2-7,TGCGCCAGCAGAAGAGAAGCGGGAGTAGGGGAGCAGTACTTC,CASRREAGVGEQYF